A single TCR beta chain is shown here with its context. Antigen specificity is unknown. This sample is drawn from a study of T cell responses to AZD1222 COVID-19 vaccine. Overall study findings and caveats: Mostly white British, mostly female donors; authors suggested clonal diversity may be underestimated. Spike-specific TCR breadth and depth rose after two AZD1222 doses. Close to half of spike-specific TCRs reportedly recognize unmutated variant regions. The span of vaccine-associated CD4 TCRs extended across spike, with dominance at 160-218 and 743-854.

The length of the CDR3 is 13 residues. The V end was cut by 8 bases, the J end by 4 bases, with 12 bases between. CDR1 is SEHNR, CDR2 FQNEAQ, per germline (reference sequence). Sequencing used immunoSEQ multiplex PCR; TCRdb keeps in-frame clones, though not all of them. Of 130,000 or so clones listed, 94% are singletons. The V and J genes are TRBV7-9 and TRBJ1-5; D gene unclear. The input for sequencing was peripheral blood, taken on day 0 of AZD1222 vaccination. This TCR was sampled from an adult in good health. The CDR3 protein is CASCFSGNQPQHF. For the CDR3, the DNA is TGTGCCAGCTGTTTTTCGGGAAATCAGCCCCAGCATTTT.